A single sample gave rise to the 10 T cell receptor beta chains below, sequenced in a study of shared clonotypes between healthy human individuals. Clones were sequenced by immunoSEQ multiplex PCR, and TCRdb holds only the in-frame ones, with some missing. The table lists 2 million to 2.5 million clones, 80% to 95% of them singletons, with under 0.45% in the top ten. Sequenced: naive CD4+ T cells from PBMCs. This sample's subset: CD45RA+ positively selected. The source of these receptors is a man aged 18 to 30 in good health. Some clones in this sample may be carry-over from other donors' samples.

This clone was picked up one time. The rearrangement links TRBV5-1 to TRBJ1-4; no clear D. Germline V lookup: CDR1 SGHRS, CDR2 YFSETQ. The V gene lost 7 bases and the J gene lost 0 bases, with 7 bases spanning the gap. The CDR3 extends over 13 amino acids. CDR3 bases: TGCGCCAGCGCGGTAGCAACTAATGAAAAACTGTTTTTT. Translation: CASAVATNEKLFF. The whole variable domain, remainder taken from reference TRBV5-1 and TRBJ1-4, is KAGVTQTPRYLIKTRGQQVTLSCSPISGHRSVSWYQQTPGQGLQFLFEYFSETQRNKGNFPGRFSGRQFSNSRSEMNVSTLELGDSALYLCASAVATNEKLFFGSGTQLSVL.

This rearrangement joins TRBV27 to TRBJ1-3; D is ambiguous. The CDR3 is 16 amino acids. Germline CDR1 MNHEY, CDR2 SMNVEV (reference sequence). The V end lost 3 bases, the J end lost 2 bases, and 14 bases lay between the germline ends. CDR3 region: CASSFDPGRTGNTIYF. CDR3 nucleotides: TGTGCCAGCAGTTTTGACCCCGGTAGGACTGGAAACACCATATATTTT.

The table lists this clone with a few counts. The chain employs TRBV12-5 and TRBJ1-5; D call uncertain. V shed 4 bases and J shed 0 bases, with 7 bases lying between them. The CDR3 length is 14 residues. CDR1 and CDR2 (germline): LGHNT, FRNRAP. The CDR3 loop reads CASGSMCSNQPQHF. The CDR3 nucleotides are TGTGCTAGTGGTTCTATGTGTAGCAATCAGCCCCAGCATTTT.

The rearrangement joins TRBV6-6 to TRBJ1-2; D remains ambiguous. Trimming pared 7 bases from V and 0 bases from J, leaving 15 bases between. From germline, CDR1 is MNHNY and CDR2 SVGAGI (reference sequence). The CDR3 runs 15 residues. DNA for the CDR3: TGTGCCAGCACCCTGACCCCGGGAGCTAACTATGGCTACACCTTC. This sequence encodes CASTLTPGANYGYTF.

As concerns this clone: The same CDR3 also results from other DNA sequences found in this sample. The chain recombines TRBV30 with TRBJ2-2, with D hard to call. The CDR3 length is 14 residues. With 2 bases removed from V and 2 bases from J, the gap between germline ends came to 9 bases. Germline values: CDR1 GTSNPN, CDR2 SVGIG (reference sequence). CDR3 sequence (DNA): TGTGCCTGGAGTCGTACTGTTAACACCGGGGAGCTGTTTTTT. This translates into CAWSRTVNTGELFF.

The chain couples TRBV2 to TRBJ1-1; D is ambiguous. Germline V CDR1 and CDR2: SNHLY, FYNNEI. The V and J ends lost 2 bases and 4 bases respectively, with 11 bases between them. This CDR3 contains 14 residues. The CDR3 is CASSEMGRGTEAFF. The CDR3 DNA follows: TGTGCCAGCAGTGAAATGGGTCGGGGCACTGAAGCTTTCTTT.

This chain joins TRBV20-1 and TRBJ2-7; D remains ambiguous. The germline V gene has CDR1 DFQATT and CDR2 SNEGSKA (reference sequence). The V end lost 7 bases, the J end lost 7 bases, and 11 bases lay between the germline ends. This CDR3 is 10 amino acids long. In DNA form, the CDR3 reads TGCAGTGGTATGTTGGGGGAGCAGTACTTC. This encodes CSGMLGEQYF.

The chain employs TRBV19 and TRBJ1-5; D perhaps matches TRBD1 (5 bases). The CDR3 is 17 amino acids. From germline, CDR1 is LNHDA and CDR2 SQIVND (reference sequence). Trimming removed 5 bases at V and 0 bases at J, with 17 bases between. The DNA for the CDR3 is TGTGCCAGTAGTCCTCAAGGGGTCCTATATAGCAATCAGCCCCAGCATTTT. It specifies CASSPQGVLYSNQPQHF. Drawing the rest from reference TRBV19 and TRBJ1-5, the complete variable domain is DGGITQSPKYLFRKEGQNVTLSCEQNLNHDAMYWYRQDPGQGLRLIYYSQIVNDFQKGDIAEGYSVSREKKESFPLTVTSAQKNPTAFYLCASSPQGVLYSNQPQHFGDGTRLSIL.

The V and J genes are TRBV27 and TRBJ1-1; TRBD1 matches at 7 bases. V gave up 4 bases and J gave up 1 base; unmatched junction bases: 6. The CDR3 length is 15 residues. Germline assignment: CDR1 MNHEY and CDR2 SMNVEV (reference sequence). The CDR3 nucleotides read TGTGCCAGCAGTTCCCCGACAGGGAGGAACACTGAAGCTTTCTTT. Translating it yields CASSSPTGRNTEAFF.

The chain employs TRBV27 and TRBJ1-1, with D uncertain. Germline lookup yields CDR1 MNHEY and CDR2 SMNVEV (reference sequence). The CDR3 totals 16 residues. V lost 3 bases, J lost 1 base, and 15 bases lay in between. The CDR3 DNA follows: TGTGCCAGCAGTTTGCACCCCCCTTTTCCGAACACTGAAGCTTTCTTT. Translated: CASSLHPPFPNTEAFF.